This T cell receptor (beta chain) was sequenced during a study of blood T cell repertoires in COVID-19. Study-level information: COVID-19 samples from acute and convalescent phases originated in the United States, Italy and Spain. From T cells, B-cell-depleted T cells, or PBMCs came the material, which was cDNA or gDNA.

Per the original data handling: Amplification of reference gene primers provided the estimated nucleated cell counts. Libraries were prepared by immunoSEQ multiplex PCR; TCRdb keeps only in-frame clonotypes and omits some of them. The V and J calls and clone size were taken over from that table, and D and trimming were inferred from the DNA. The sample has some 180,000 clones, 88% seen once; the top ten hold 5% to 6.5%. The sequenced material came from peripheral blood. The clonotype comes from a man aged 35 to 55 with active or convalescent COVID-19.

The CDR3 reads CASSERDTGELFF. Here the CDR3 DNA reads TGTGCCAGCAGTGAACGAGACACCGGGGAGCTGTTTTTT. The V call is TRBV6-1, the J call TRBJ2-2; D is unclear. Trimming took off 2 bases at V and 3 bases at J, with 4 bases between the two ends. Looked up from germline, CDR1 is MNHNS and CDR2 is SASEGT. The CDR3 sequence is 13 residues long.